This T cell receptor (beta chain) was captured in a study of blood T cell repertoires in COVID-19. Overall study context: Whether acute or convalescent, the COVID-19 samples came from the United States, Italy and Spain. PBMCs, B-cell-depleted T cells, or T cells were the source of the cDNA or gDNA that made up the material.

Germline CDR1 and CDR2: SEHNR and FQNEAQ (reference sequence). V lost 5 bases, J lost 1 base, and 5 bases stayed unmatched. CDR3 length equals 15 residues. Per the authors' pipeline: Nucleated cell counts were estimated from reference gene primer amplification. Clones were read by immunoSEQ multiplex PCR, and TCRdb kept only the in-frame ones, dropping some. The V and J calls and clone size come from that table; D and trimming were worked out from the DNA. The data contain some 110,000 clones, 85% of them singletons. The material sequenced was peripheral blood. The rearrangement links TRBV7-9 to TRBJ1-2, with 9 bases matching TRBD1. The clonotype was recovered from a man aged 50-59 years with acute or convalescent COVID-19. CDR3 DNA sequence: TGTGCCAGCAGCACCCGGACAGGGGTTAACTATGGCTACACCTTC. Translated: CASSTRTGVNYGYTF.